This T cell receptor beta chain was recorded in a study of cytomegalovirus exposure and HLA in healthy donors. Study at large: Of all 400 or so donors who were genotyped, 81% belonged to the Caucasian-associated ancestry cluster. General study points: Judged likely to be a sequencing artifact was a cluster of highly shared sequence variants. A later analysis by the authors found several of the most significant clusters apparently linked to common viral pathogens. Among immune exposure information, only CMV serostatus was available.

The CDR3 length is 15 residues. Per the germline V gene, CDR1 is MGHRA and CDR2 is YSYEKL. Losses at the gene ends were 0 bases for V and 7 bases for J; bases not matched to a gene: 4. Worth noting for this clone: What it recognizes is unknown.

PCR was performed using 60 Vbeta and 13 Jbeta primers. Repertoires were generated with immunoSEQ multiplex PCR, while TCRdb's copy carries only in-frame clones and drops some. The sample's table shows approximately 58,000 clones. The sample consisted of PBMCs. The chain combines TRBV4-1 with TRBJ2-2; 8 positions agree with TRBD1. The clonotype originates from a man aged 25 to 40 in good health and CMV-seropositive. CDR3 DNA: TGCGCCAGCAGCCAAGATGCCACAGGGGGCGGGGAGCTGTTTTTT. Amino acid sequence: CASSQDATGGGELFF.